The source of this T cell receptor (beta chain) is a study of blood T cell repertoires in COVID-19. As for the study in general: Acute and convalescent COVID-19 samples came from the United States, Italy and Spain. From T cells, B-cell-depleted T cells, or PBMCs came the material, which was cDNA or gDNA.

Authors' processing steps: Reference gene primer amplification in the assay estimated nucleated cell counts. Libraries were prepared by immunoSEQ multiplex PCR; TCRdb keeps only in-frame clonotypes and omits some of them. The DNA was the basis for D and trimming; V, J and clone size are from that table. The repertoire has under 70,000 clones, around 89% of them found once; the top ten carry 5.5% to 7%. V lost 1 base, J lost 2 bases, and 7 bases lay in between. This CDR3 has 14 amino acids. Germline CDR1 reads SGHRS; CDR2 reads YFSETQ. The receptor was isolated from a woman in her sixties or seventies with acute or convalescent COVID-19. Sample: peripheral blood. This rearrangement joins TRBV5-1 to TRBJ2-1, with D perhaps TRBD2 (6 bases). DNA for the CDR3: TGCGCCAGCAGCTTGTCGGGAGCCTACAATGAGCAGTTCTTC. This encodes CASSLSGAYNEQFF.